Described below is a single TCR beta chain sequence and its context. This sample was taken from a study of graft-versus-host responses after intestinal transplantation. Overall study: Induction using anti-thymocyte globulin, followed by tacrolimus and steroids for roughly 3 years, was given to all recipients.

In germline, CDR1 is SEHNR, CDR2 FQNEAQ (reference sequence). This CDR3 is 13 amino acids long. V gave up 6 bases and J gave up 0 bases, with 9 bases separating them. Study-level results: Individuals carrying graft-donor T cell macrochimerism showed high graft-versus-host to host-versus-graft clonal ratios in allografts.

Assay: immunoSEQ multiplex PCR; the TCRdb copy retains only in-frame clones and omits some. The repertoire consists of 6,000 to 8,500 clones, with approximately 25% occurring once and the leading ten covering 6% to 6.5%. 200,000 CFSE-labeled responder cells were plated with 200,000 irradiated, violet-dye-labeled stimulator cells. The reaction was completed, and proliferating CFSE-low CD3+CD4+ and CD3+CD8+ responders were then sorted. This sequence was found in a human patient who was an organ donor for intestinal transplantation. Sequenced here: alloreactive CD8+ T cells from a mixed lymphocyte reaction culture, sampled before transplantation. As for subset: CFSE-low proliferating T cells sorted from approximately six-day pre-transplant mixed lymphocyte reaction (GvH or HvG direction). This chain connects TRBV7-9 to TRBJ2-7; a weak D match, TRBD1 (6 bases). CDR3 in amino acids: CASSATGSYEQYF. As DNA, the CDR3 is TGTGCCAGCAGTGCGACAGGCTCCTACGAGCAGTACTTC.